Shown below are 4 T cell receptor beta chains from a single sample sequenced in a study of T cell responses to AZD1222 COVID-19 vaccine. Generated by immunoSEQ multiplex PCR, the TCRdb table keeps only in-frame clones and is missing some. The data contain around 160,000 clones, approximately 85% of them seen just once; the ten biggest clones take up approximately 4%. The specimen comprised peripheral blood, sampled on day 0 of MenACWY control vaccination. The origin of the receptors is an adult in good health.

The chain carries TRBV28 and TRBJ1-2; 8 bases align to TRBD1. The CDR3 loop spans 15 amino acids. Per germline, CDR1 MDHEN and CDR2 SYDVKM. V lost 5 bases to trimming and J lost 4 bases; unmatched junction nucleotides: 9. The CDR3 reads CASSRGQGTGYGYTF. The CDR3 DNA reads TGTGCCAGCAGTCGAGGACAGGGAACGGGCTATGGCTACACCTTC.

Remarks on this clone: This specimen includes other DNA sequences encoding the same CDR3. The chain combines TRBV9 with TRBJ2-2; no definite D call. Germline V gives CDR1 SGDLS, CDR2 YYNGEE. Trimming left V 0 bases short and J 1 base short, with 4 bases between. The CDR3 is 14 amino acids. The chain's CDR3 is CASSVGGNTGELFF. CDR3 nucleotide sequence: TGTGCCAGCAGCGTAGGTGGGAACACCGGGGAGCTGTTTTTT.

This rearrangement joins TRBV7-2 to TRBJ1-4; weak D call: TRBD1 (6 bases). Germline V CDR1 and CDR2: SGHTA, FQGNSA. The V end lost 8 bases, the J end lost 1 base, and 17 bases lay between the germline ends. This CDR3 is built from 16 residues. CDR3 DNA sequence: TGTGCCAGCCAGAGGACAGCTACGGAAACTAATGAAAAACTGTTTTTT. Its protein product is CASQRTATETNEKLFF.

The V call is TRBV12-3 or TRBV12-4, the J call TRBJ1-2; 9 bases are a match to TRBD1. V was clipped by 6 bases and J by 8 bases; unmatched bases: 7. The CDR3 totals 13 residues. CDR3 DNA: TGTGCCAGCAGCACCGGGACAGGGAGAGGCTACACCTTC. Amino acids: CASSTGTGRGYTF.